Listed below are T cell receptor beta chains from one sample, sequenced in a study of T cell responses to AZD1222 COVID-19 vaccine. TCRdb's table, derived via immunoSEQ multiplex PCR, lists solely in-frame clones and lacks some. This table holds some 150,000 clones, 88% found once. The sample was peripheral blood, taken on day 0 of AZD1222 vaccination. The receptors come from an adult in good health. The CDR3 runs from the conserved cysteine through the conserved F or W.

V: TRBV18
J: TRBJ1-1
CDR3: CASSPRQGMNTEAFF

V: TRBV15
J: TRBJ1-5
CDR3: CATSRDQGLQPQHF

V: TRBV3-1/TRBV3-2
J: TRBJ1-6
CDR3: CASSQLRGISPLHF

V: TRBV4-3
J: TRBJ1-6
CDR3: CASSLNRGTNSPLHF

V: TRBV9
J: TRBJ2-1
CDR3: CASSVEDSGGRSSYNEQFF

V: TRBV6-4
J: TRBJ1-3
CDR3: CASSDDGGNTIYF

V: TRBV6-5
J: TRBJ2-7
CDR3: CASKEGSYEQYF

V: TRBV4-1
J: TRBJ2-5
CDR3: CASSQGAGGGLFQETQYF

V: TRBV7-9
J: TRBJ1-2
CDR3: CASSSLNYGYTF

V: TRBV11-2
J: TRBJ2-3
CDR3: CASSLSGYTQYF

V: TRBV25-1
J: TRBJ2-1
CDR3: CASNPGANNEQFF

V: TRBV7-2
J: TRBJ1-2
CDR3: CASSLELGYGYTF

V: TRBV15
J: TRBJ1-5
CDR3: CATSREGNNQPQHF

V: TRBV4-3
J: TRBJ1-1
CDR3: CASSQDGPPGGTEAFF

V: TRBV7-2
J: TRBJ1-1
CDR3: CASSLRGSMNTEAFF

V: TRBV10-3
J: TRBJ2-2
CDR3: CAISGSSGGNTGELFF

V: TRBV5-1
J: TRBJ2-5
CDR3: CASRGAGGETQYF

V: TRBV28
J: TRBJ1-1
CDR3: CASTMSARANTEAFF

V: TRBV9
J: TRBJ1-5
CDR3: CASSVAVDREEGQPQHF

V: TRBV7-9
J: TRBJ1-1
CDR3: CASSLEGYWAFF